These 8 T cell receptor beta chains came from one sample sequenced in a study of blood T cell dynamics during melanoma immunotherapy. The repertoire was sequenced with immunoSEQ multiplex PCR; TCRdb's copy has only in-frame clones and lacks some. The sample has more than 12,000 clones; about 93% are singletons. Described time point: week 3, after first cycle of checkpoint inhibitor. This specimen consisted of blood, obtained from a patient treated with checkpoint blockade. These TCRs come from a human donor with melanoma.

This clone was detected once. CDR3 nucleotides: TGTGCCTGTGGAGCCCAAGGGGGGTTGACACCCCTCCACTTT. Translation: CACGAQGGLTPLHF. The chain combines TRBV30 with TRBJ1-6; tentative D call: TRBD1 (6 bases). The CDR3 covers 14 residues. V lost 6 bases and J lost 11, with 20 bases in between. Germline V gene sequence: CDR1 GTSNPN, CDR2 SVGIG (reference sequence).

The chain recombines TRBV5-4 with TRBJ2-1, with D possibly being TRBD2 (6 bases). The length of the CDR3 is 15 residues. V gave up 2 bases and J gave up 4 bases, with 13 bases separating them. The germline gives CDR1 SGHNT, CDR2 YYREEE (reference sequence). In DNA, the CDR3 is TGTGCCAGCAGCTTTGGGGGAGGTCAGTACAATGAGCAGTTCTTC. Protein product: CASSFGGGQYNEQFF.

The chain couples TRBV7-8 to TRBJ1-1, with TRBD1 matching over 7 bases. The germline V gene encodes CDR1 SGHVS and CDR2 FQNEAQ. This CDR3 has 17 residues. Trimming cost V 2 bases and J 0 bases; bases outside gene matches: 9. CDR3 amino acids: CASSLRGATGLNTEAFF. The DNA for the CDR3 is TGTGCCAGCAGCTTAAGGGGGGCGACAGGGCTGAACACTGAAGCTTTCTTT.

The chain is built from TRBV19 and TRBJ1-1; D is possibly TRBD1 (5 bases). Germline assignment: CDR1 LNHDA and CDR2 SQIVND (reference sequence). V gave up 6 bases and J gave up 9 bases, with 20 bases separating them. This CDR3 spans 14 amino acids. CDR3 DNA sequence: TGTGCCAGTAGCCCATCCGACGGAGGGGTTAAAGCTTTCTTT. Translating it yields CASSPSDGGVKAFF. Full variable domain (outside the CDR3, taken from reference TRBV19 and TRBJ1-1): DGGITQSPKYLFRKEGQNVTLSCEQNLNHDAMYWYRQDPGQGLRLIYYSQIVNDFQKGDIAEGYSVSREKKESFPLTVTSAQKNPTAFYLCASSPSDGGVKAFFGQGTRLTVV.

The chain has TRBV14 and TRBJ2-1; either TRBD1 or TRBD2 may supply D (5 bases each). This CDR3 spans 15 amino acids. V was trimmed by 4 bases and J by 7 bases, leaving 17 bases between them. Germline V gives CDR1 SGHDN, CDR2 FVKESK. CDR3 nucleotide sequence: TGTGCCAGCAGCCCTTTTACACAGGACTTTAATGAGCAGTTCTTC. Protein: CASSPFTQDFNEQFF.

Written as DNA, the CDR3 is TGTGCCAGCAGTGGACTAGCGATGGGCGCAGATACGCAGTATTTT. Translation: CASSGLAMGADTQYF. This chain uses TRBV2 with TRBJ2-3; 8 positions match TRBD2. J lost 4 bases, V lost 4 bases, and 7 bases had no gene match. CDR3 length: 15 residues. Per the germline V gene, CDR1 is SNHLY and CDR2 is FYNNEI.

The V and J genes are TRBV29-1 and TRBJ2-5; D remains unclear. Deletions cut 6 bases from V and 1 base from J, with 12 bases between. CDR3 size: 13 residues. Per the germline V gene, CDR1 is SQVTM and CDR2 is ANQGSEA. CDR3 amino acids: CSVYLISQETQYF. CDR3 nucleotides: TGCAGCGTATACCTTATCTCCCAAGAGACCCAGTACTTC.

This clone showed up just once. The chain combines TRBV18 with TRBJ2-7, with 12 bases that match TRBD1. Looked up from germline, CDR1 is KGHSH and CDR2 is LQKENI. The CDR3 has 15 residues. The V segment lost 3 bases and the J segment 2 bases; nucleotides outside the gene matches: 2. This chain's CDR3 is CASSPGTGGAYEQYF. The DNA for the CDR3 is TGTGCCAGCTCACCCGGGACAGGGGGCGCCTACGAGCAGTACTTC.